Listed below are T cell receptor beta chains from one sample, sequenced in a study of CD8 T cells in ankylosing spondylitis. From the 5' RACE reads, TCRdb called clonotypes with MiXCR, one entry per CDR3 protein. Counted here are 670,000 or so distinct CDR3 sequences, under 20% occurring once; the ten biggest clones make up under 20%. Sequencing input: blood, either unsorted or a sorted T cell fraction (not recorded which). The receptors here all came from a male donor with ankylosing spondylitis. The CDR3 runs from the conserved cysteine through the conserved F or W. A D gene is named only where the DNA matches it firmly. Expanded clones get a size class; other rows say once, few or many, or leave the size out.

TRBV29-1	TRBJ2-4	few	.	CSVGTTKNIQYF	TGCAGCGTTGGCACAACCAAAAACATTCAGTACTTC
TRBV25-1	TRBJ2-6	few	.	CASSEYIGANVLTF	TGTGCCAGCAGTGAATATATAGGGGCCAACGTCCTGACTTTC
TRBV9	TRBJ2-4	few	.	CASSETGNIQYF	TGTGCCAGCAGCGAGACAGGCAACATTCAGTACTTC
TRBV5-1	TRBJ2-6	few	TRBD1	CASSLVAGGKTGANVLTF	TGCGCCAGCAGCTTGGTCGCAGGGGGAAAGACTGGGGCCAACGTCCTGACTTTC
TRBV5-1	TRBJ2-1	few	.	CASSQNPGSNEQFF	TGCGCCAGCAGCCAAAACCCGGGGAGCAATGAGCAGTTCTTC
TRBV30	TRBJ1-1	.	.	CAWSVTGSTEAFF	TGTGCCTGGAGTGTAACGGGGAGCACTGAAGCTTTCTTT
TRBV2	TRBJ1-4	once	.	CASRPPGYEKLFF	TGTGCCAGCAGACCGCCGGGTTATGAAAAACTGTTTTTT
TRBV11-2	TRBJ1-1	few	.	CASSFGPGGGRRTEAFF	.
TRBV20-1	TRBJ2-3	few	TRBD1	CSASYNRGQGIADTQYF	TGCAGTGCTAGCTATAACCGAGGACAGGGCATAGCAGATACGCAGTATTTT
TRBV14	TRBJ2-1	.	.	CASSQEWGAGNEQFF	TGTGCCAGCAGCCAAGAGTGGGGGGCAGGTAATGAGCAGTTCTTC
TRBV7-3	TRBJ1-1	.	.	CASSSGVIENTEAFF	TGTGCCAGCAGCTCCGGGGTAATCGAGAACACTGAAGCTTTCTTT
TRBV4-2	TRBJ2-7	.	TRBD2	CASSQDGGVTDPYEQYF	TGTGCCAGCAGCCAAGATGGGGGGGTGACAGATCCCTACGAGCAGTACTTC
TRBV27	TRBJ2-5	.	TRBD2	CASSSRMNSGETQYF	TGTGCCAGCAGTTCCCGCATGAATAGCGGGGAGACCCAGTACTTC
TRBV6-5	TRBJ2-7	.	.	CASSYSVQGQQYF	TGTGCCAGCAGTTACTCGGTACAGGGACAGCAGTACTTC
TRBV18	TRBJ2-3	few	TRBD2	CASSPATSGVTDTQYF	TGTGCCAGCTCACCAGCAACTAGCGGGGTGACAGATACGCAGTATTTT
TRBV30	TRBJ1-5	.	.	CAWSPKGDQPQHF	TGTGCCTGGAGTCCAAAGGGGGATCAGCCCCAGCATTTT
TRBV6-1	TRBJ2-1	.	.	CASHPGRSNEQFF	TGTGCCAGCCATCCGGGTCGATCCAATGAGCAGTTCTTC
TRBV29-1	TRBJ1-1	few	.	CSAIDQNTEAFF	TGCAGCGCTATCGACCAGAACACTGAAGCTTTCTTT
TRBV9	TRBJ2-1	few	.	CASSRWSSYNEQFF	TGTGCCAGCAGCCGTTGGAGCTCCTACAATGAGCAGTTCTTC
TRBV7-8	TRBJ2-5	.	.	CASSPGALEGTQYF	TGTGCCAGCAGCCCCGGGGCCCTCGAGGGGACCCAGTACTTC
TRBV5-1	TRBJ2-3	.	TRBD2	CASSDRTSGRADTQYF	TGCGCCAGCAGCGATCGGACTAGCGGGAGGGCAGATACGCAGTATTTT
TRBV18	TRBJ2-7	.	TRBD2	CASSTSGISYEQYF	TGTGCCAGCTCGACTAGCGGGATTTCTTACGAGCAGTACTTC
TRBV5-1	TRBJ2-7	few	TRBD2	CASSLAFSPSGINEQYF	TGCGCCAGCAGCTTGGCCTTCTCCCCTAGCGGGATCAACGAGCAGTACTTC
TRBV28	TRBJ2-2	.	.	CASSLDGRVHTGELFF	TGTGCCAGCAGTTTAGACGGCAGGGTACATACCGGGGAGCTGTTTTTT
TRBV5-1	TRBJ2-2	.	TRBD2	CASSLLAGATTGELFF	TGCGCCAGCAGCCTACTAGCGGGTGCGACCACCGGGGAGCTGTTTTTT
TRBV5-5	TRBJ2-2	.	.	CASSLSRTLNTGELFF	TGTGCCAGCAGCTTGTCCAGGACCCTGAACACCGGGGAGCTGTTTTTT
TRBV12-3/TRBV12-4	TRBJ2-7	few	TRBD1	CASSLGGQGKFNEQYF	TGTGCCAGCAGTTTAGGTGGACAGGGGAAGTTCAACGAGCAGTACTTC
TRBV20-1	TRBJ1-1	many	.	CSARSGRTEAFF	TGCAGTGCTAGGTCGGGAAGGACTGAAGCTTTCTTT
TRBV20-1	TRBJ2-3	few	.	CSAHLADTQYF	TGCAGTGCTCATCTAGCGGATACGCAGTATTTT
TRBV5-5	TRBJ2-2	.	.	CASSAGLTNTGELFF	TGTGCCAGCAGCGCGGGACTGACGAACACCGGGGAGCTGTTTTTT
TRBV6-1	TRBJ1-1	.	.	CASTLRQGSTEAFF	TGTGCCAGCACCTTACGGCAGGGTAGCACTGAAGCTTTCTTT
TRBV29-1	TRBJ2-7	.	.	CSGLGNSYEQYF	TGCAGCGGGCTGGGGAACTCCTACGAGCAGTACTTC
TRBV28	TRBJ1-5	once	.	CASSFIRYRGINQPQHF	TGTGCCAGCAGTTTTATTAGGTATAGGGGAATCAATCAGCCCCAGCATTTT
TRBV11-3	TRBJ2-1	.	.	CASSTGGGQYNEQFF	TGTGCCAGCAGCACTGGGGGGGGACAGTACAATGAGCAGTTCTTC
TRBV2	TRBJ2-1	.	TRBD1	CASSEYHGQVEWDNEQFF	TGTGCCAGCAGCGAATACCACGGACAGGTGGAATGGGACAATGAGCAGTTCTTC
TRBV12-3/TRBV12-4	TRBJ2-5	.	TRBD1	CASRPTGEETQYF	TGTGCCAGCAGGCCGACAGGGGAAGAGACCCAGTACTTC
TRBV13	TRBJ2-7	.	.	CASSFRGGASYEQYF	TGTGCCAGCAGTTTCCGAGGGGGGGCATCCTACGAGCAGTACTTC
TRBV29-1	TRBJ2-7	many	.	CSVLSPGRAYEQYF	TGCAGCGTTCTTTCTCCAGGGCGAGCCTACGAGCAGTACTTC
TRBV7-9	TRBJ2-7	.	.	CASSLEPNHEQYF	TGTGCCAGCAGCTTAGAACCGAACCACGAGCAGTACTTC
TRBV2	TRBJ1-1	.	.	CASMGEGRNEAFF	TGTGCCAGCATGGGGGAGGGCCGAAATGAAGCTTTCTTT